What follows are 22 T cell receptor beta chains derived from one specimen sequenced in a study of cytomegalovirus exposure and HLA in healthy donors. Vbeta (60) and Jbeta (13) primers were used in the PCR. Assay: immunoSEQ multiplex PCR; the TCRdb copy retains only in-frame clones and omits some. In the table there are nearly 70,000 clones, roughly 74% of which are singletons. Input material: PBMCs. Receptor source: a woman aged 60-75 years in good health and CMV-seropositive.

This clone has a handful of counts. Different DNA sequences within this sample yield the same CDR3. The V and J genes are TRBV7-9 and TRBJ1-1, with D perhaps TRBD1 (6 bases). The CDR3 runs 13 residues. CDR1 and CDR2 from the germline V gene are SEHNR and FQNEAQ (reference sequence). Trimming cost V 5 bases and J 1 base, with 8 bases left between them. The CDR3 nucleotides read TGTGCCAGCAGCCTGACAGGGAACACTGAAGCTTTCTTT. It is translated as CASSLTGNTEAFF. The full variable domain, rest sourced from reference TRBV7-9 and TRBJ1-1, is DTGVSQNPRHKITKRGQNVTFRCDPISEHNRLYWYRQTLGQGPEFLTYFQNEAQLEKSRLLSDRFSAERPKGSFSTLEIQRTEQGDSAMYLCASSLTGNTEAFFGQGTRLTVV.

This chain links TRBV7-9 with TRBJ2-7; D gene unclear. The CDR3 extends over 14 amino acids. V dropped 0 bases and J dropped 3 bases, with 9 bases sitting between them. Germline CDR1 and CDR2: SEHNR and FQNEAQ (reference sequence). The CDR3 loop reads CASSLASVHYEQYF. Written as DNA, the CDR3 is TGTGCCAGCAGCTTAGCGTCAGTTCACTACGAGCAGTACTTC.

V usage is TRBV6-1 and J usage is TRBJ2-4, with D possibly TRBD2 on 5 matching bases. The CDR3 sequence is 15 residues long. Between the trimmed V and J ends, which lost 0 bases and 3 bases, there was a span of 9 bases. The V gene's germline CDR1 is MNHNS and CDR2 SASEGT. In DNA, the CDR3 is TGTGCCAGCAGTGAAGCTTCAGCGGACAAAAACATTCAGTACTTC. This codes for CASSEASADKNIQYF.

The chain uses TRBV29-1 and TRBJ1-2, with no clear D. Germline V gene data show CDR1 as SQVTM and CDR2 as ANQGSEA. Trimming stripped 6 bases from V and 1 base from J, with 15 bases between. The CDR3 loop spans 14 amino acids. The CDR3: CSVGRQRYNYGYTF. CDR3 sequence (DNA): TGCAGCGTGGGCCGGCAAAGGTATAACTATGGCTACACCTTC.

This clone was recorded once. This chain joins TRBV7-8 and TRBJ2-7, with D unclear. Germline V CDR1 and CDR2: SGHVS, FQNEAQ. Trimming cost V 5 bases and J 0 bases, with 11 bases left between them. The CDR3 is 14 residues long. CDR3 sequence: CASSPPRSSYEQYF. DNA of the CDR3: TGTGCCAGCAGCCCGCCGCGGAGCTCCTACGAGCAGTACTTC.

V gene TRBV18 combines with J gene TRBJ1-4, with D tentatively TRBD1 (5 bases). Trimming took off 0 bases at V and 7 bases at J, with 15 bases between the two ends. CDR3 size: 16 residues. Germline CDR1 is KGHSH and CDR2 is LQKENI. Written as DNA, the CDR3 is TGTGCCAGCTCACCACCGGAGGCCGGGGGATTTGAAAAACTGTTTTTT. This encodes CASSPPEAGGFEKLFF.

The chain combines TRBV5-1 with TRBJ2-3; no reliable D call. Trimming cost V 4 bases and J 4 bases, with 16 bases left between them. Germline CDR1 SGHRS, CDR2 YFSETQ. The CDR3 runs to 15 residues. CDR3 in amino acids: CASSQAVLSADTQYF. The DNA for the CDR3 is TGCGCCAGCAGCCAAGCAGTGCTGAGCGCAGATACGCAGTATTTT.

The chain is built from TRBV5-1 and TRBJ1-3; TRBD1 is a possible D gene (5 bases). Germline V gene data show CDR1 as SGHRS and CDR2 as YFSETQ. The CDR3 spans 18 residues. V gave up 0 bases and J gave up 1 base, with 17 bases separating them. CDR3 region: CASSLVRGGRLSGNTIYF. CDR3 coding DNA: TGCGCCAGCAGCTTGGTTAGGGGCGGTCGACTTTCTGGAAACACCATATATTTT.

The chain joins TRBV30 to TRBJ1-1, with no clear D. V was pared by 5 bases and J by 4 bases, with 14 bases between. This CDR3 comprises 13 residues. Germline V CDR1 and CDR2: GTSNPN, SVGIG (reference sequence). CDR3 in amino acids: CAWWEAPGTEAFF. DNA for the CDR3: TGTGCCTGGTGGGAGGCGCCGGGCACTGAAGCTTTCTTT. The variable domain in full, with the rest retrieved from reference TRBV30 and TRBJ1-1, is SQTIHQWPATLVQPVGSPLSLECTVEGTSNPNLYWYRQAAGRGLQLLFYSVGIGQISSEVPQNLSASRPQDRQFILSSKKLLLSDSGFYLCAWWEAPGTEAFFGQGTRLTVV.

The rearrangement joins TRBV7-2 to TRBJ1-2, with unresolved D. Germline assignment: CDR1 SGHTA and CDR2 FQGNSA. Trimming took 4 bases from V and 6 from J, leaving 12 bases between them. The CDR3 runs to 13 residues. For the CDR3, the DNA is TGTGCCAGCAGCTCAACCTGGGCCCATGGCTACACCTTC. This gives the protein CASSSTWAHGYTF.

This rearrangement joins TRBV30 to TRBJ1-4; possibly TRBD1 for D (5 bases). Per the germline V gene, CDR1 is GTSNPN and CDR2 is SVGIG (reference sequence). Trimming cost V 2 bases and J 4 bases, with 8 bases left between them. The CDR3 contains 13 residues. DNA for the CDR3: TGTGCCTGGAGTAGGGACTATAATGAAAAACTGTTTTTT. Encoded protein: CAWSRDYNEKLFF.

This clone was recorded only once. This chain uses TRBV7-9 with TRBJ2-5; D is possibly TRBD2 (5 bases). This CDR3 is 15 amino acids long. V was shortened by 1 base and J by 4 bases, with 13 bases between the two germline ends. CDR1 is SEHNR, CDR2 FQNEAQ, per germline (reference sequence). The CDR3: CASSLGTPGVETQYF. In nucleotides, the CDR3 is TGTGCCAGCAGCTTAGGGACTCCCGGGGTAGAGACCCAGTACTTC. Drawing the rest from reference TRBV7-9 and TRBJ2-5, the complete variable domain is DTGVSQNPRHKITKRGQNVTFRCDPISEHNRLYWYRQTLGQGPEFLTYFQNEAQLEKSRLLSDRFSAERPKGSFSTLEIQRTEQGDSAMYLCASSLGTPGVETQYFGPGTRLLVL.

This clone was counted once. V and J are TRBV30 and TRBJ2-5; a possible D gene is TRBD1 (5 bases). This CDR3 contains 12 residues. V was shortened by 6 bases and J by 4 bases, with 12 bases between the two germline ends. CDR1 and CDR2 (germline): GTSNPN, SVGIG (reference sequence). CDR3 DNA sequence: TGTGCCTGCATAAGACAGACAGAGACCCAGTACTTC. Translating it yields CACIRQTETQYF.

The table lists this clone with a count of one. This chain connects TRBV5-6 to TRBJ2-7; 7 bases align to TRBD2. V lost 3 bases to trimming and J lost 2 bases; unmatched junction nucleotides: 14. CDR3 length equals 17 residues. The germline CDR1 and CDR2 sequences are SGHDT and YYEEEE. The chain's CDR3 is CASSWRTLAESTYEQYF. The CDR3 DNA reads TGTGCCAGCAGCTGGAGGACTCTAGCGGAATCCACCTACGAGCAGTACTTC.

This clone was seen ten or more times. This sequence joins TRBV6-6 and TRBJ2-7, with a possible D match to TRBD2 (7 bases). The length of the CDR3 is 13 residues. CDR1 and CDR2 (germline): MNHNY, SVGAGI (reference sequence). V lost 2 bases, J lost 5 bases, and 10 bases lay in between. CDR3 sequence (DNA): TGTGCCAGCAGTTACACAGGGAGGGACGAGCAGTACTTC. Its protein is CASSYTGRDEQYF.

This chain uses TRBV7-2 with TRBJ2-3; no clear D gene. The CDR3 has 15 amino acids. CDR1 SGHTA and CDR2 FQGNSA come from the germline V gene. V shed 1 base and J shed 6 bases, with 14 bases lying between them. The CDR3 nucleotides are TGTGCCAGCAGCTTAGGCGGCGAGCGATCCGATACGCAGTATTTT. Protein: CASSLGGERSDTQYF.

This clone was seen a few times. This CDR3 reads CASTLLAGGTEQFF. CDR3 sequence (DNA): TGTGCCAGCACGTTACTAGCGGGAGGGACTGAGCAGTTCTTC. The chain has TRBV2 and TRBJ2-1, with 13 bases aligning to TRBD2. The junction had 6 bases not matched to a gene; V was cut back by 7 bases and J by 9 bases. Germline V gene lookup returns CDR1 SNHLY and CDR2 FYNNEI. This CDR3 has 14 amino acids.

As for this clone: This CDR3 fails to terminate in the conserved phenylalanine or tryptophan, so it likely reflects a read error. The CDR3 region has the DNA TGCGCCAGCAGCTCCCACTGGGGTCGGGATACGCAGTATGTT. It specifies CASSSHWGRDTQYV. The rearrangement uses TRBV5-1 and TRBJ2-3, with no clear D. The CDR3 is made up of 14 amino acids. Germline CDR1 is SGHRS and CDR2 is YFSETQ. V gave up 3 bases and J gave up 6 bases, with 14 bases separating them.

The chain joins TRBV5-1 to TRBJ2-1; D might be TRBD2 (6 bases). V shed 1 base and J shed 4 bases, with 12 bases lying between them. Germline CDR1 SGHRS, CDR2 YFSETQ. The CDR3 consists of 15 residues. The CDR3 here is CASSLRIGGYNEQFF. DNA of the CDR3: TGCGCCAGCAGCTTGAGGATAGGAGGGTACAATGAGCAGTTCTTC.

In its sample, this clone was seen a few times. The chain couples TRBV6-1 to TRBJ1-6; D possibly corresponds to TRBD1 (5 bases). The length of the CDR3 is 13 residues. From germline, CDR1 is MNHNS and CDR2 SASEGT. V lost 8 bases to trimming and J lost 4 bases, with 9 bases between them. CDR3 loop: CASEQEYNSPLHF. The DNA for the CDR3 is TGTGCCAGCGAACAGGAATATAATTCACCCCTCCACTTT.

This rearrangement joins TRBV7-9 to TRBJ1-4; D not certain. The CDR3 consists of 15 residues. The germline CDR1 and CDR2 sequences are SEHNR and FQNEAQ (reference sequence). V was shortened by 4 bases and J by 4 bases, with 13 bases between the two germline ends. The CDR3 loop is CASSSKTGVNEKLFF. As DNA, the CDR3 is TGTGCCAGCAGCTCTAAGACCGGGGTTAATGAAAAACTGTTTTTT.

This clone was picked up one time. This chain connects TRBV7-9 to TRBJ2-5; 8 bases fit TRBD2. CDR3 length equals 15 residues. With V trimmed by 0 bases and J by 3 bases, 3 bases remained unmatched. Germline loops: CDR1 SEHNR, CDR2 FQNEAQ (reference sequence). CDR3 in amino acids: CASSLALLAEETQYF. The CDR3 coding sequence is TGTGCCAGCAGCTTAGCGTTACTAGCGGAAGAGACCCAGTACTTC.